These 21 T cell receptor beta chains were all obtained from the same sample, sequenced in a study of control samples from healthy donors and cancer patients. Data came from immunoSEQ multiplex PCR; TCRdb stores just in-frame clones and leaves some out. The sample lists tens of thousands of clones; 75% to 85% were seen once. Sequenced material: blood. These receptors all come from a man aged 55 to 69 in good health.

The genes are TRBV15 and TRBJ2-3; D is possibly TRBD2 (6 bases). Between the trimmed V and J ends, which lost 0 bases and 7 bases, there was a span of 17 bases. The CDR3 runs 16 residues. CDR1 and CDR2 (germline): LNHNV, YYDKDF (reference sequence). The CDR3: CATSRDGSSGGNTQYF. The CDR3 DNA is TGTGCCACCAGCAGAGATGGGTCTTCGGGCGGGAATACGCAGTATTTT. Combining the CDR3 with reference TRBV15 and TRBJ2-3 gives the whole variable domain DAMVIQNPRYQVTQFGKPVTLSCSQTLNHNVMYWYQQKSSQAPKLLFHYYDKDFNNEADTPDNFQSRRPNTSFCFLDIRSPGLGDTAMYLCATSRDGSSGGNTQYFGPGTRLTVL.

This clone was counted a few times. The chain is built from TRBV6-2 or TRBV6-3 and TRBJ2-1; TRBD2 aligns across 10 bases. V shed 2 bases and J 4 bases; nucleotides not matched to a gene: 2. Germline CDR1 MNHEY, CDR2 SVGEGT. The length of the CDR3 is 15 residues. The CDR3 protein is CASSYASGSYNEQFF. The DNA for the CDR3 is TGTGCCAGCAGTTACGCTAGCGGGAGTTACAATGAGCAGTTCTTC.

J is TRBJ2-7 and V is TRBV6-6; D remains ambiguous. From germline, CDR1 is MNHNY and CDR2 SVGAGI (reference sequence). V lost 4 bases and J lost 6, with 7 bases in between. The CDR3 has 11 amino acids. The CDR3 is CASSFRAEQYF. CDR3 in DNA: TGTGCCAGCAGTTTTCGGGCCGAGCAGTACTTC.

The chain uses TRBV27 and TRBJ2-7; no reliable D call. Trimming shortened V by 5 bases and J by 6 bases, and 11 bases separated the two germline ends. Germline CDR1 MNHEY, CDR2 SMNVEV (reference sequence). The length of the CDR3 is 12 residues. The DNA for the CDR3 is TGTGCCAGCAGTCATCAGAATACCGAGCAGTACTTC. This sequence encodes CASSHQNTEQYF.

This chain joins TRBV9 and TRBJ2-5, with 8 bases lining up with TRBD1. Trimming took 1 base from V and 5 from J; bases not matched to a gene: 4. This CDR3 region has 14 residues. Germline lookup yields CDR1 SGDLS and CDR2 YYNGEE. The CDR3 bases are TGTGCCAGCAGCGTAAGACAGGGGATGGAGACCCAGTACTTC. Protein sequence: CASSVRQGMETQYF.

This clone was seen more than once but under ten times. The chain couples TRBV4-2 to TRBJ2-6, with D perhaps TRBD1 (6 bases). CDR3 length: 14 amino acids. Looked up from germline, CDR1 is LGHNA and CDR2 is YNFKEQ. V shed 5 bases and J shed 13 bases, with 18 bases lying between them. The CDR3, as DNA: TGTGCCAGCAGCGAAGGAGACAGGCTTAGGGTCCTGACTTTC. Protein product: CASSEGDRLRVLTF.

The chain combines TRBV11-2 with TRBJ1-1; D call uncertain. CDR1 is SGHAT and CDR2 is FQNNGV in the germline V gene. The CDR3 consists of 13 residues. Trimming shortened V by 3 bases and J by 1 base, and 6 bases separated the two germline ends. CDR3 sequence (DNA): TGTGCCAGCAGCTTTAAAGGGAACACTGAAGCTTTCTTT. As protein: CASSFKGNTEAFF.

This clone was counted only a few times. The chain combines TRBV29-1 with TRBJ2-5, with 10 bases identical to TRBD2. The CDR3 is made up of 14 amino acids. V lost 3 bases and J lost 6; bases outside the gene matches: 7. In germline, CDR1 is SQVTM, CDR2 ANQGSEA. CDR3 DNA: TGCAGCGTTGAGGCTAGCGGGAGTTGGAAGACCCAGTACTTC. Translating gives CSVEASGSWKTQYF.

This chain joins TRBV4-3 and TRBJ2-7, with D possibly being TRBD1 (5 bases). V lost 5 bases and J lost 5, with 16 bases in between. The CDR3 is 14 residues long. Germline loops: CDR1 LGHNA, CDR2 YSLEER. CDR3 bases: TGCGCCAGCAGCTTTCAACAAGGGGCCCACGAGCAGTACTTC. Its translation: CASSFQQGAHEQYF.

This clone was detected only once. The chain employs TRBV3-1 (or the pseudogene TRBV3-2) and TRBJ1-4; a possible D gene is TRBD1 (6 bases). The V end was cut by 1 base, the J end by 6 bases, with 15 bases between. CDR3 length: 16 residues. Germline V gene data show CDR1 as LGHDT and CDR2 as YNNKEL (reference sequence). CDR3 amino acids: CASSQVVDRLDEKLFF. CDR3 bases: TGTGCCAGCAGCCAAGTGGTAGACAGGTTGGATGAAAAACTGTTTTTT.

V usage is TRBV6-2 or TRBV6-3 and J usage is TRBJ2-5; 12 nucleotides agree with TRBD2. This CDR3 has 19 amino acids. V dropped 2 bases and J dropped 2; count of bases not matched to a gene: 12. The V gene's germline CDR1 is MNHEY and CDR2 SVGEGT. CDR3 nucleotide sequence: TGTGCCAGCAGTTACAGACGCGGGACTAGCGGGCGGACTCAAGAGACCCAGTACTTC. Protein product: CASSYRRGTSGRTQETQYF.

The chain uses TRBV7-9 and TRBJ2-1; D is undetermined. CDR1 is SEHNR, CDR2 FQNEAQ, per germline (reference sequence). This CDR3 has 11 amino acids. Trimming pared 4 bases from V and 9 bases from J, leaving 7 bases between. The CDR3 DNA is TGTGCCAGCAGCTCGCAGACTGAGCAGTTCTTC. Encoded protein: CASSSQTEQFF.

The V call is TRBV2, the J call TRBJ1-6; D is ambiguous. The CDR3 length is 11 residues. Germline V gene data show CDR1 as SNHLY and CDR2 as FYNNEI. V dropped 3 bases and J dropped 14 bases, with 8 bases sitting between them. This chain's CDR3 is CASSEHGALHF. The DNA of the CDR3 is TGTGCCAGCAGTGAGCATGGGGCCCTCCACTTT. Using reference TRBV2 and TRBJ1-6 for the parts outside the CDR3, the full variable domain is EPEVTQTPSHQVTQMGQEVILRCVPISNHLYFYWYRQILGQKVEFLVSFYNNEISEKSEIFDDQFSVERPDGSNFTLKIRSTKLEDSAMYFCASSEHGALHFGNGTRLTVT.

The CDR3 spells CASRPGRYSNQPQHF. The DNA for the CDR3 is TGTGCCAGCAGACCCGGACGTTATAGCAATCAGCCCCAGCATTTT. V and J are TRBV6-5 and TRBJ1-5; D is uncertain. CDR3 length: 15 residues. From germline, CDR1 is MNHEY and CDR2 SVGAGI. Trimming pared 6 bases from V and 0 bases from J, leaving 12 bases between.

This clone appeared once. J is TRBJ1-5 and V is TRBV28; D remains unclear. Trimming took off 2 bases at V and 0 bases at J, with 11 bases between the two ends. Germline CDR1 MDHEN, CDR2 SYDVKM. This CDR3 is built from 16 residues. CDR3 amino acids: CASSLSWGYSNQPQHF. For the CDR3, the DNA is TGTGCCAGCAGTTTAAGTTGGGGTTATAGCAATCAGCCCCAGCATTTT. Supplemented by reference TRBV28 and TRBJ1-5, the full variable domain reads DVKVTQSSRYLVKRTGEKVFLECVQDMDHENMFWYRQDPGLGLRLIYFSYDVKMKEKGDIPEGYSVSREKKERFSLILESASTNQTSMYLCASSLSWGYSNQPQHFGDGTRLSIL.

The chain uses TRBV25-1 and TRBJ2-3; D may be TRBD2 (6 bases). This CDR3 comprises 15 residues. V shed 1 base and J shed 5 bases, with 13 bases lying between them. CDR1 is MGHDK, CDR2 SYGVNS, per germline. The CDR3 DNA sequence: TGTGCCAGCAGTGAATTAGGCGGGAACGAAGATACGCAGTATTTT. Translating gives CASSELGGNEDTQYF.

This clone is a singleton in its sample. The V gene is TRBV5-4, the J gene TRBJ1-2; 7 positions match TRBD1. Germline V gene data show CDR1 as SGHNT and CDR2 as YYREEE (reference sequence). The CDR3 extends over 14 amino acids. V trimming: 2 bases; J trimming: 5 bases; junction bases outside the gene matches: 6. CDR3 in amino acids: CASSLAGQKYGYTF. The CDR3 nucleotides are TGTGCCAGCAGCTTAGCGGGACAGAAATATGGCTACACCTTC.

V and J are TRBV9 and TRBJ2-1; 7 nucleotides agree with TRBD2. J lost 6 bases, V lost 0 bases, and 12 bases had no gene match. Germline V gene data show CDR1 as SGDLS and CDR2 as YYNGEE. The length of the CDR3 is 17 residues. CDR3 DNA: TGTGCCAGCAGCGTAGGAGGAAGAGGCACGGGAGGCAATGAGCAGTTCTTC. It encodes CASSVGGRGTGGNEQFF.

The rearrangement uses TRBV20-1 and TRBJ2-3; D remains ambiguous. Looked up from germline, CDR1 is DFQATT and CDR2 is SNEGSKA (reference sequence). The CDR3 contains 11 residues. Trimming pared 2 bases from V and 10 bases from J, leaving 10 bases between. CDR3 in DNA: TGCAGTGCTAGAACCTCCATTCCGCAGTATTTT. Translation gives CSARTSIPQYF.

The rearrangement uses TRBV7-9 and TRBJ2-1; 10 bases line up with TRBD2. Trimming took 5 bases from V and 4 from J; bases not matched to a gene: 11. Germline V CDR1 and CDR2: SEHNR, FQNEAQ (reference sequence). The CDR3 is 17 residues long. In nucleotides, the CDR3 is TGTGCCAGCAGCCGAGGGTCTAGCGGGAGAGTTTACAATGAGCAGTTCTTC. Translating gives CASSRGSSGRVYNEQFF.

The CDR3 protein is CAISPRGNTDTQYF. Written as DNA, the CDR3 is TGTGCCATCAGCCCCCGGGGAAACACAGATACGCAGTATTTT. The chain joins TRBV10-3 to TRBJ2-3, with a weak D call TRBD2 (5 bases). The germline V gene has CDR1 ENHRY and CDR2 SYGVKD. The CDR3 runs to 14 residues. The V end lost 6 bases, the J end lost 2 bases, and 12 bases lay between the germline ends.